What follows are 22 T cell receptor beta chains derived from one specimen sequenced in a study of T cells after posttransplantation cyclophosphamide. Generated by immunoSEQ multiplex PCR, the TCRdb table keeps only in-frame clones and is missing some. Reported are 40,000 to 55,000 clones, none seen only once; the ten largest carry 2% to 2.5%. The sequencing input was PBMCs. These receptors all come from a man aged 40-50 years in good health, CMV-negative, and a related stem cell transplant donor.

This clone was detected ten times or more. The CDR3 nucleotides are TGCGCCAGCAGCTTATCGTCTAGCGGAGGGGTAATCTACGAGCAGTACTTC. It encodes CASSLSSSGGVIYEQYF. The chain combines TRBV5-1 with TRBJ2-7; 7 positions agree with TRBD2. Trimming cost V 2 bases and J 3 bases; bases outside gene matches: 14. Germline loops: CDR1 SGHRS, CDR2 YFSETQ. The CDR3 spans 17 residues.

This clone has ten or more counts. Here the CDR3 DNA reads TGTGCCAGCAGCGGACAGGGCAGGGGCAATCAGCCCCAGCATTTT. It specifies CASSGQGRGNQPQHF. The V call is TRBV7-2, the J call TRBJ1-5, with TRBD1 identical over 8 bases. Germline V gene data show CDR1 as SGHTA and CDR2 as FQGNSA. J gave up 2 bases and V 5 bases, and 5 bases lay outside the gene matches. This CDR3 contains 15 residues. Full variable domain (outside the CDR3, taken from reference TRBV7-2 and TRBJ1-5): GAGVSQSPSNKVTEKGKDVELRCDPISGHTALYWYRQSLGQGLEFLIYFQGNSAPDKSGLPSDRFSAERTGGSVSTLTIQRTQQEDSAVYLCASSGQGRGNQPQHFGDGTRLSIL.

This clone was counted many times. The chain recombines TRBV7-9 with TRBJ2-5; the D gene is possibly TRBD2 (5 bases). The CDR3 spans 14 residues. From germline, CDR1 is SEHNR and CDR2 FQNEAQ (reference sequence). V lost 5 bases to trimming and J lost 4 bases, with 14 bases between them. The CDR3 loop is CASSHSEAGETQYF. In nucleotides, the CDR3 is TGTGCCAGCAGCCATTCCGAGGCGGGAGAGACCCAGTACTTC.

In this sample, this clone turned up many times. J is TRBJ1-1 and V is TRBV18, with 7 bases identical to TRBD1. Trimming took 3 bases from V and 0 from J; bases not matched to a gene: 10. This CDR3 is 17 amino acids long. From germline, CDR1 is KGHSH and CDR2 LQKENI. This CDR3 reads CASSPETGWSMNTEAFF. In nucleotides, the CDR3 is TGTGCCAGCTCACCGGAGACAGGGTGGAGTATGAACACTGAAGCTTTCTTT.

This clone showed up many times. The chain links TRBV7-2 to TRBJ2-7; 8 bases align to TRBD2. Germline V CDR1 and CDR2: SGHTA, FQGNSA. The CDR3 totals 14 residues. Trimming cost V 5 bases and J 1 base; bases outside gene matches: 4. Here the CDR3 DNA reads TGTGCCAGCAGCATAACTAGCGGTTCCTACGAGCAGTACTTC. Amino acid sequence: CASSITSGSYEQYF.

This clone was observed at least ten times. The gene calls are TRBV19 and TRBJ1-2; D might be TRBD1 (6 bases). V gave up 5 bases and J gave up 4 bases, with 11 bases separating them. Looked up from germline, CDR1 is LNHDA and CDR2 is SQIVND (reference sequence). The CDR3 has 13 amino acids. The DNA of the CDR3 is TGTGCCAGTAGTGATGGGACAAGCTATGGCTACACCTTC. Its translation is CASSDGTSYGYTF.

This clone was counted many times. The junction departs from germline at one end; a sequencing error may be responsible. DNA for the CDR3: TGTGCCAGCAGCCTAGACAGGGGGTTGACCGGGGAGCTGTTTTTT. It yields the protein CASSLDRGLTGELFF. The V gene is TRBV11-3, the J gene TRBJ2-2, with 9 bases identical to TRBD1. The CDR3 consists of 15 residues. The germline gives CDR1 SGHNT, CDR2 YENEEA.

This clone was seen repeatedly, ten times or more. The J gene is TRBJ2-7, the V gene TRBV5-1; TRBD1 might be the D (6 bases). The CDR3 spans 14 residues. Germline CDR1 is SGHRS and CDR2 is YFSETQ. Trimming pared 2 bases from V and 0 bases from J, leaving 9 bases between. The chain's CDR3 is CASSFRTASYEQYF. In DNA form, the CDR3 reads TGCGCCAGCAGCTTTCGGACAGCCTCCTACGAGCAGTACTTC.

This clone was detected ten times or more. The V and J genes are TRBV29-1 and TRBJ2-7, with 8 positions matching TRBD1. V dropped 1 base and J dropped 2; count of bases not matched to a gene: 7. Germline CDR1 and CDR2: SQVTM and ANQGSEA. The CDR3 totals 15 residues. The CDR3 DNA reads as TGCAGCGTTGAAGGAGCGCAGGGGGCGCCCTACGAGCAGTACTTC. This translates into CSVEGAQGAPYEQYF.

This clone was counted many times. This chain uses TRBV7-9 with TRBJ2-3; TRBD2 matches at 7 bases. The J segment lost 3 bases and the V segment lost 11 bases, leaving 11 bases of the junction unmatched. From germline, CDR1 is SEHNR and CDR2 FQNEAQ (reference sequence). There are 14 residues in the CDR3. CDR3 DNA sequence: TGTGCCGGGCAATCCGGGAGGAGTACAGATACGCAGTATTTT. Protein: CAGQSGRSTDTQYF.

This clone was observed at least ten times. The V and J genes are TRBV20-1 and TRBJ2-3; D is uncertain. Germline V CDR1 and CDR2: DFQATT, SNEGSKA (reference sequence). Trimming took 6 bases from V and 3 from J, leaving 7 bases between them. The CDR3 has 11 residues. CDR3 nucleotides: TGCAGTGCCACCGGGACAGATACGCAGTATTTT. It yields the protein CSATGTDTQYF.

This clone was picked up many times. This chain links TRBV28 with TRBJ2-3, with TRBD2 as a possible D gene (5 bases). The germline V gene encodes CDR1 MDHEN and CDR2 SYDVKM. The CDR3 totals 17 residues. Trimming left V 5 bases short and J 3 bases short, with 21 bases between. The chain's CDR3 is CASSPIPGEGTTDTQYF. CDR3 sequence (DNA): TGTGCCAGCAGTCCCATTCCCGGAGAGGGAACGACAGATACGCAGTATTTT.

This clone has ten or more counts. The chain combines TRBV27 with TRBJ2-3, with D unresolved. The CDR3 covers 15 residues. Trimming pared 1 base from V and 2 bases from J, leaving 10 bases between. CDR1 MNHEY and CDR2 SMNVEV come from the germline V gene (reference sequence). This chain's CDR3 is CASSLLVEFTDTQYF. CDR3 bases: TGTGCCAGCAGTTTATTGGTGGAGTTCACAGATACGCAGTATTTT.

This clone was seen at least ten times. CDR3 coding DNA: TGTGCCATTGGGACAGCACTAAAAGAGACCCAGTACTTC. Its translation: CAIGTALKETQYF. V is TRBV6-5 and J is TRBJ2-5; TRBD1 agrees at 7 bases. The V segment lost 10 bases and the J segment 3 bases; nucleotides outside the gene matches: 8. The CDR3 is made up of 13 amino acids. Germline V gives CDR1 MNHEY, CDR2 SVGAGI.

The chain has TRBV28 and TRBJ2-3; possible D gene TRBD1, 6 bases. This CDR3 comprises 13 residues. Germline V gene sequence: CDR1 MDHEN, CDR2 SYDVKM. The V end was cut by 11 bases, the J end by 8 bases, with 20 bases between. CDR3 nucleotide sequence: TGTGCCGGCACTTCTCAGAAAGGGGGTACGCAGTATTTT. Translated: CAGTSQKGGTQYF. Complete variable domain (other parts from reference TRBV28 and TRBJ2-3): DVKVTQSSRYLVKRTGEKVFLECVQDMDHENMFWYRQDPGLGLRLIYFSYDVKMKEKGDIPEGYSVSREKKERFSLILESASTNQTSMYLCAGTSQKGGTQYFGPGTRLTVL.

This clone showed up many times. This CDR3 reads CASSDDRDFYEQYF. The CDR3 DNA is TGTGCCAGCAGTGACGACAGGGACTTCTACGAGCAGTACTTC. This chain joins TRBV6-5 and TRBJ2-7, with a possible D match to TRBD1 (7 bases). The CDR3 length is 14 residues. Germline V lookup: CDR1 MNHEY, CDR2 SVGAGI. Deletions cut 5 bases from V and 3 bases from J, with 14 bases between.

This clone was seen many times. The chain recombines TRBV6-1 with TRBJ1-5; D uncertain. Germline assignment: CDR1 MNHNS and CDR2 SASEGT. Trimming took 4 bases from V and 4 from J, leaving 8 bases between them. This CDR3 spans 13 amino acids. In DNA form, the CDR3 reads TGTGCCAGCAGTGCCGCGAAAAATCAGCCCCAGCATTTT. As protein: CASSAAKNQPQHF.

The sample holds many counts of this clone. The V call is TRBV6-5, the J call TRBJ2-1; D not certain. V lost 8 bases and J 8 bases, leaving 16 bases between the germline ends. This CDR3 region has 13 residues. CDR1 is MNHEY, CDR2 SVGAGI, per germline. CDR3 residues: CASAKPPGYEQFF. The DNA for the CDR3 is TGTGCCAGCGCAAAACCCCCGGGTTATGAGCAGTTCTTC.

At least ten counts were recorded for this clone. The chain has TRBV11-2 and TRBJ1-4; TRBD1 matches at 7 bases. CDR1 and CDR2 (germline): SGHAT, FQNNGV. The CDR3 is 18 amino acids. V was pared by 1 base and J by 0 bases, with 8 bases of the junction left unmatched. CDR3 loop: CASSLGSWGTATNEKLFF. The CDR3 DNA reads TGTGCCAGCAGCTTAGGGTCTTGGGGGACAGCAACTAATGAAAAACTGTTTTTT.

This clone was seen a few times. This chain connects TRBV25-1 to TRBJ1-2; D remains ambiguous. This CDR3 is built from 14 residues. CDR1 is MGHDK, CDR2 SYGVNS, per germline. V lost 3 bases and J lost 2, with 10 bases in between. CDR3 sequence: CASSDAGKNYGYTF. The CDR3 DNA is TGTGCCAGCAGTGACGCAGGAAAAAACTATGGCTACACCTTC.

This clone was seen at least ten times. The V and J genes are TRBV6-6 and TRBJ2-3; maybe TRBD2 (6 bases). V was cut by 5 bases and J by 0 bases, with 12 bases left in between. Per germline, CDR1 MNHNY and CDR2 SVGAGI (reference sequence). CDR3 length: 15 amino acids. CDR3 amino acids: CASSRDLTSTDTQYF. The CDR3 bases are TGTGCCAGCAGTAGGGACTTGACTAGCACAGATACGCAGTATTTT.

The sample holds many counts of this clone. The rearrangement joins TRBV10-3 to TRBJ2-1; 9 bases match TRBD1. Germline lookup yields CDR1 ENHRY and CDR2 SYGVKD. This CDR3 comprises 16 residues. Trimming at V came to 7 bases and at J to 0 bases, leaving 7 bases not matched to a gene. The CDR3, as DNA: TGTGCCATCACGGGACAGGGACGAAGCTCCTACAATGAGCAGTTCTTC. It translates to CAITGQGRSSYNEQFF.